Listed below are T cell receptor beta chains from one sample, sequenced in a study of metastatic and nonmetastatic thyroid tumors. TCRdb reassembled clones from the PCR reads with MiXCR. This sample has 7,000 to 9,500 clones; under 25% occur once, and the top ten carry 17%. The sample comprised adjacent normal tissue. The source is a female donor with papillary thyroid cancer or a benign thyroid nodule (not recorded which). Some clones in this sample may be carry-over from other donors' samples. Both conserved end residues are trimmed from each CDR3. Expanded clones are given a class, and other clones once, few, many or no size at all.

v_gene,len,abundance,j_gene,CDR3aa
TRBV6-5,11,medium-sized,TRBJ2-7,ASSYGVLYEQY
TRBV14,13,many,TRBJ1-2,ASSPQEAQSYGYT
TRBV7-9,10,many,TRBJ2-1,ASSPQGDHRF
TRBV2,12,medium-sized,TRBJ2-5,ASSDTGGQETQY
TRBV5-8,10,.,TRBJ2-7,ASSLDIYEQY
TRBV7-2,14,once,TRBJ2-6,ASSLAGASGANVLT
TRBV7-3,13,few,TRBJ2-7,ASSSSSGNTYEQY
TRBV7-9,14,many,TRBJ1-2,ASSLWPQGGSYGYT
TRBV6-1,13,few,TRBJ1-5,ASVWGRGSNQPQH
TRBV11-2,14,.,TRBJ1-1,ASSESAQRLDTEAF
TRBV11-2,10,.,TRBJ1-1,DSSQRRTEAL
TRBV2,14,.,TRBJ2-2,ASSETSGRATGELF
TRBV16,14,.,TRBJ1-1,ASSDRRTGKNTEAF
TRBV5-1,13,medium-sized,TRBJ1-2,ASSLTGIGDYGYT
TRBV6-1,12,.,TRBJ2-5,ASRIRGGGVPQY
TRBV5-5,11,.,TRBJ2-7,ASSLGADYEQY
TRBV7-2,12,.,TRBJ2-1,ASSLTRSGHKQV
TRBV11-2,10,.,TRBJ2-7,ANSKDVYEQY
TRBV6-1,12,.,TRBJ2-7,ASNPTGHSYEQY
TRBV5-1,12,.,TRBJ1-2,ASSPSTGEYGYT
TRBV29-1,16,many,TRBJ1-2,SVRVRDTKTSNPVGYT
TRBV28,13,medium-sized,TRBJ1-1,ASSFVGGTGFGAF
TRBV2,12,.,TRBJ1-1,ASSARNAYTEAF
TRBV7-9,14,many,TRBJ1-6,ASSDDRGKVGSPLH
TRBV11-2,14,.,TRBJ2-7,ASSSNVGTSHYEQY
TRBV6-4,13,.,TRBJ1-6,ASSQLHGGGSPLH
TRBV27,13,few,TRBJ2-1,ASRPDSSSYSERF
TRBV11-1,14,.,TRBJ2-3,ASSKGLAWPSDTQY
TRBV20-1,12,many,TRBJ2-1,SARTSGGGNEQF
TRBV5-1,13,many,TRBJ2-5,ASSLVAAGQETQY
TRBV5-8,13,.,TRBJ2-5,ASSFLSAEQETQY
TRBV5-1,14,many,TRBJ1-2,ASSSAWGQGVYGYT
TRBV11-1,13,.,TRBJ2-1,ASSVQERGYNEQP
TRBV6-2/TRBV6-3,12,few,TRBJ1-1,ASHRGGVFPEAF
TRBV9,13,many,TRBJ2-2,ASSASGSDTGELF
TRBV5-1,14,many,TRBJ2-1,ASSSGLAGGINEQF
TRBV12-3/TRBV12-4,12,medium-sized,TRBJ2-1,ASSLAGADNEQF
TRBV20-1,13,.,TRBJ2-5,SASDRDGGTKTQY
TRBV24-1,12,few,TRBJ2-1,ATSSSGDYNEQF